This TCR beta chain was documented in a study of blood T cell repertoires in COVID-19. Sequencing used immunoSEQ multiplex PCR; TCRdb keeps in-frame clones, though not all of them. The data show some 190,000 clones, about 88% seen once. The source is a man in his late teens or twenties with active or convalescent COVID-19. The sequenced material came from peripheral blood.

The CDR3 protein is CASSPTGSSSFNTQYF. In nucleotides, the CDR3 is TGCGCCAGCAGCCCGACAGGGTCAAGTTCGTTTAATACGCAGTATTTT. The chain combines TRBV4-3 with TRBJ2-3; 7 positions match TRBD1. Trimming cost V 4 bases and J 7 bases; bases outside gene matches: 14. The CDR3 runs 16 residues. CDR1 and CDR2 from the germline V gene are LGHNA and YSLEER.